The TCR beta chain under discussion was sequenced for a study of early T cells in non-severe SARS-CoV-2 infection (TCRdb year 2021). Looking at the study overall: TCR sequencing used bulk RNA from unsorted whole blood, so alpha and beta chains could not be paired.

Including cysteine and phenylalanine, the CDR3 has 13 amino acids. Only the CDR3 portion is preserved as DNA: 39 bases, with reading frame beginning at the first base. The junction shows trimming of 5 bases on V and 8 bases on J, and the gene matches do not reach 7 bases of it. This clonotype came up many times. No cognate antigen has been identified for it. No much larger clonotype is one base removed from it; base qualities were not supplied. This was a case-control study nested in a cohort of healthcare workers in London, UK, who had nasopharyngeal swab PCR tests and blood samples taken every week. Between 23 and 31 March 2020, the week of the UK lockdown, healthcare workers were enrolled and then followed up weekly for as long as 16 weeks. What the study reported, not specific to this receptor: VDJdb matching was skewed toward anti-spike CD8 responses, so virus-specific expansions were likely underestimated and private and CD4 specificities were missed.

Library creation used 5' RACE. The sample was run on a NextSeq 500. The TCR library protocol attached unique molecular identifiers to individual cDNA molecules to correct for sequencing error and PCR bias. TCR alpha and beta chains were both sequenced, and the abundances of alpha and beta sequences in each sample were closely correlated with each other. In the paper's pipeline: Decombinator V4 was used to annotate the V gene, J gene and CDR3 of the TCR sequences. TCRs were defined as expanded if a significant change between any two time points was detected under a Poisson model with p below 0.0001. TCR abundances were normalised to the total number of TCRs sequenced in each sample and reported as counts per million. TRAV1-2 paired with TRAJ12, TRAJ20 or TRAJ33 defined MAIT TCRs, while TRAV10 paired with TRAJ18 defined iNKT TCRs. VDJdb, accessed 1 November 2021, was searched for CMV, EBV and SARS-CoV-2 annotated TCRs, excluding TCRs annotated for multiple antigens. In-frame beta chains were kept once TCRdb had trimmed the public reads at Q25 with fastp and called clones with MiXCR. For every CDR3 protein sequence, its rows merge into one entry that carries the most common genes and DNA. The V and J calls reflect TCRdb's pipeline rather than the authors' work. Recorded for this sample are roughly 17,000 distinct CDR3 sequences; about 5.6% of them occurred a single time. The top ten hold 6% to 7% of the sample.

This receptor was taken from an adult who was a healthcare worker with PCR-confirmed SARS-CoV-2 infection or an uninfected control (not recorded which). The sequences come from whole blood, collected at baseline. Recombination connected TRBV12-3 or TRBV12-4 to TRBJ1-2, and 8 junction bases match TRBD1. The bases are TGTGCCAGCAGTCTTGCCGACAGGGGCGGCTACACCTTC. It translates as CASSLADRGGYTF.